Each of the 10 T cell receptor beta chains below was sequenced from the same sample in a study of Ad26.COV2.S vaccination and SARS-CoV-2 variants. Treatment described: around 19 received Ad26.COV2.S at low or high dose, single or two shots; 5 received placebo; per-sample allocation not given. Specimen acquisition occurred on day 63 following the initial vaccine or placebo injection. Here immunoSEQ multiplex PCR was the method, and the copy in TCRdb shows in-frame clones only, minus some. The sample contains a few hundred thousand clones, around 87% of which appear only once. The sequences come from peripheral blood, collected in a trial of Ad26.COV2.S vaccine versus placebo. The receptors originated from a person between 18 and 60 years old who received the Ad26.COV2.S COVID-19 vaccine or a placebo.

This chain uses TRBV5-1 with TRBJ1-1; D is ambiguous. CDR3 length: 15 residues. Germline CDR1 and CDR2: SGHRS and YFSETQ. V was cut by 0 bases and J by 0 bases, with 9 bases left in between. CDR3 residues: CASSLGGGMNTEAFF. The CDR3 region has the DNA TGCGCCAGCAGCTTGGGGGGAGGCATGAACACTGAAGCTTTCTTT. Filled out from reference TRBV5-1 and TRBJ1-1, the complete variable domain reads KAGVTQTPRYLIKTRGQQVTLSCSPISGHRSVSWYQQTPGQGLQFLFEYFSETQRNKGNFPGRFSGRQFSNSRSEMNVSTLELGDSALYLCASSLGGGMNTEAFFGQGTRLTVV.

This chain links TRBV5-5 with TRBJ1-4; a possible D gene is TRBD1 (6 bases). The CDR3 contains 12 residues. CDR1 SGHKS and CDR2 YYEKEE come from the germline V gene (reference sequence). The V and J ends lost 4 bases and 16 bases respectively, with 17 bases between them. CDR3 sequence (DNA): TGTGCCAGCAGCGGAGACACGAAACAGGGGTTTTTT. Translation: CASSGDTKQGFF. The full variable domain, its missing parts supplied by reference TRBV5-5 and TRBJ1-4, is DAGVTQSPTHLIKTRGQQVTLRCSPISGHKSVSWYQQVLGQGPQFIFQYYEKEERGRGNFPDRFSARQFPNYSSELNVNALLLGDSALYLCASSGDTKQGFFGSGTQLSVL.

This clone was observed a single time. The chain couples TRBV3-1 (or the pseudogene TRBV3-2) to TRBJ2-3, with no clear D. Germline-derived CDR1 and CDR2 are LGHDT and YNNKEL (reference sequence). Trimming pared 3 bases from V and 1 base from J, leaving 11 bases between. The length of the CDR3 is 15 residues. The CDR3 loop reads CASSQLVRGTDTQYF. CDR3 nucleotides: TGTGCCAGCAGCCAGTTGGTACGGGGCACAGATACGCAGTATTTT.

This clone was detected only once. The rearrangement uses TRBV14 and TRBJ1-2; 11 positions match TRBD1. Germline V gene sequence: CDR1 SGHDN, CDR2 FVKESK. This CDR3 has 19 residues. Trimming removed 1 base from V and 3 bases from J; junction bases left unmatched: 13. The CDR3 DNA reads as TGTGCCAGCAGCCAAGTCTCCAGGACAGGGGGCCGACTCCACTATGGCTACACCTTC. It translates to CASSQVSRTGGRLHYGYTF.

The chain links TRBV6-1 to TRBJ1-2, with unresolved D. This CDR3 has 17 amino acids. Deletions cut 0 bases from V and 4 bases from J, with 18 bases between. CDR1 is MNHNS and CDR2 is SASEGT in the germline V gene. CDR3 sequence: CASSEALGRVTAYGYTF. The CDR3 bases are TGTGCCAGCAGTGAAGCGCTGGGGAGGGTCACTGCCTATGGCTACACCTTC.

The V call is TRBV6-5, the J call TRBJ1-2, with 12 positions matching TRBD1. Germline trimming cut 7 bases from V and 6 bases from J; bases unmatched to any gene: 9. The CDR3 runs to 15 residues. Germline V gene lookup returns CDR1 MNHEY and CDR2 SVGAGI. The CDR3: CASNQGQGARDGYTF. The CDR3 DNA reads TGTGCCAGCAACCAGGGACAGGGGGCGCGGGATGGCTACACCTTC.

The rearrangement joins TRBV4-2 to TRBJ2-2; 8 nucleotides line up with TRBD2. The CDR3 runs 16 residues. The V segment lost 0 bases and the J segment 6 bases; nucleotides outside the gene matches: 6. Germline CDR1 is LGHNA and CDR2 is YNFKEQ. CDR3 loop: CASSQEGTRGSGELFF. The DNA for the CDR3 is TGTGCCAGCAGCCAAGAAGGGACTAGGGGTTCCGGGGAGCTGTTTTTT.

The J gene is TRBJ2-7, the V gene TRBV30; D unclear. V lost 4 bases and J lost 3, with 10 bases in between. The CDR3 covers 12 residues. The germline CDR1 and CDR2 sequences are GTSNPN and SVGIG (reference sequence). The CDR3 loop is CAWMVNSYEQYF. The CDR3 coding sequence is TGTGCCTGGATGGTAAACAGCTACGAGCAGTACTTC.

The V gene is TRBV7-3, the J gene TRBJ2-2, with 7 bases lining up with TRBD2. This CDR3 comprises 13 residues. Losses at the gene ends were 5 bases for V and 6 bases for J; bases not matched to a gene: 3. The germline CDR1 and CDR2 sequences are SGHTA and FQGTGA. The CDR3 nucleotides are TGTGCCAGCAGCCGGACTAGTCCCGGGGAGCTGTTTTTT. This sequence encodes CASSRTSPGELFF.

The chain couples TRBV27 to TRBJ1-6; TRBD1 is a possible D gene (6 bases). Trimming shortened V by 2 bases and J by 6 bases, and 20 bases separated the two germline ends. The germline CDR1 and CDR2 sequences are MNHEY and SMNVEV (reference sequence). The length of the CDR3 is 18 residues. The CDR3 reads CASSLVAGTSLVNSPLHF. In DNA form, the CDR3 reads TGTGCCAGCAGTTTAGTGGCAGGGACATCGCTTGTTAATTCACCCCTCCACTTT.